One sample yielded the 31 T cell receptor beta chains listed below, sequenced in a study of blood T cell repertoires in COVID-19. The data were produced by immunoSEQ multiplex PCR, yet TCRdb's version contains in-frame clones alone and is incomplete. The data hold about 46,000 clones, with more than 70% observed a single time. What was sequenced was peripheral blood. The source of these receptors is a woman aged 80 or older with acute or convalescent COVID-19.

This clone was recorded once. This chain connects TRBV4-2 to TRBJ2-3; D gene uncertain. This CDR3 has 15 amino acids. The V and J ends lost 0 bases and 2 bases respectively, with 9 bases between them. CDR1 and CDR2 from the germline V gene are LGHNA and YNFKEQ. The CDR3 nucleotides read TGTGCCAGCAGCCAAGATTTTTCCCACACAGATACGCAGTATTTT. It encodes CASSQDFSHTDTQYF.

The chain joins TRBV9 to TRBJ2-5; D is possibly TRBD1 (6 bases). The CDR3 runs 14 residues. The V gene lost 0 bases and the J gene lost 5 bases, with 11 bases spanning the gap. Germline CDR1 and CDR2: SGDLS and YYNGEE. The DNA of the CDR3 is TGTGCCAGCAGCGTAGACCCACAGGGTGAGACCCAGTACTTC. Its protein product is CASSVDPQGETQYF.

The J gene is TRBJ1-6, the V gene TRBV27; the match to TRBD1 covers 10 bases. The CDR3 spans 15 residues. V lost 8 bases, J lost 5 bases, and 6 bases stayed unmatched. Germline V lookup: CDR1 MNHEY, CDR2 SMNVEV (reference sequence). The CDR3, as DNA: TGTGCCAGCCTGGGACAGGGGTCGAATAATTCACCCCTCCACTTT. Its protein is CASLGQGSNNSPLHF.

The chain is built from TRBV6-5 and TRBJ1-1; 7 positions match TRBD1. Germline CDR1 MNHEY, CDR2 SVGAGI. The J segment lost 8 bases and the V segment lost 7 bases, leaving 13 bases of the junction unmatched. The CDR3 is made up of 14 amino acids. The CDR3 sequence is CASIAGGPVTEAFF. DNA for the CDR3: TGTGCCAGCATAGCAGGGGGTCCCGTTACAGAAGCTTTCTTT.

Only one count was recorded for this clone. The CDR3 DNA is TGTGCCAGCAGTTCCTGGGGGGCCCTGGGACAGATCCAGCCCCAGCATTTT. It yields the protein CASSSWGALGQIQPQHF. V and J are TRBV27 and TRBJ1-5, with 7 bases fitting TRBD1. CDR1 MNHEY and CDR2 SMNVEV come from the germline V gene (reference sequence). Trimming took 4 bases from V and 7 from J; bases not matched to a gene: 16. The CDR3 contains 17 residues.

This clone came up a few times. V gene TRBV7-9 combines with J gene TRBJ1-2; tentatively, D is TRBD1 (6 bases). The CDR3 has 14 residues. Germline values: CDR1 SEHNR, CDR2 FQNEAQ (reference sequence). Trimming shortened V by 5 bases and J by 4 bases, and 14 bases separated the two germline ends. CDR3 sequence reads: CASSLQGPIYGYTF. CDR3 bases: TGTGCCAGCAGCCTACAGGGACCCATCTATGGCTACACCTTC.

This clone was observed a handful of times. The rearrangement links TRBV15 to TRBJ2-3, with 9 positions matching TRBD2. The CDR3 length is 17 residues. CDR1 is LNHNV, CDR2 YYDKDF, per germline (reference sequence). The V and J ends lost 0 bases and 5 bases, in that order; junction bases with no gene match: 9. The CDR3 reads CATSRDGSRGGRDTQYF. The CDR3 nucleotides are TGTGCCACCAGCAGAGATGGATCGCGGGGGGGCAGAGATACGCAGTATTTT.

This sequence joins TRBV3-1 (or the pseudogene TRBV3-2) and TRBJ1-1; possible D gene TRBD1, 5 bases. Per the germline V gene, CDR1 is LGHDT and CDR2 is YNNKEL (reference sequence). CDR3 length: 15 residues. Trimming took off 3 bases at V and 0 bases at J, with 11 bases between the two ends. The CDR3 protein is CASSQPRAMNTEAFF. The CDR3 DNA is TGTGCCAGCAGCCAGCCCAGGGCCATGAACACTGAAGCTTTCTTT.

The chain has TRBV19 and TRBJ1-1; D not certain. Trimming pared 5 bases from V and 0 bases from J, leaving 19 bases between. Germline assignment: CDR1 LNHDA and CDR2 SQIVND (reference sequence). There are 17 residues in the CDR3. CDR3 nucleotide sequence: TGTGCCAGTAGTGGATGGATTGGGCAGAGCATGAACACTGAAGCTTTCTTT. It is translated as CASSGWIGQSMNTEAFF.

The J gene is TRBJ1-5, the V gene TRBV5-5; D might be TRBD1 (5 bases). Germline CDR1 reads SGHKS; CDR2 reads YYEKEE (reference sequence). V gave up 4 bases and J gave up 6 bases, with 17 bases separating them. The CDR3 has 15 amino acids. CDR3 nucleotide sequence: TGTGCCAGCAGCGTAGTGTCAGGGATCGGTCAGCCCCAGCATTTT. The encoded protein is CASSVVSGIGQPQHF.

J is TRBJ2-3 and V is TRBV7-2; D is undetermined. CDR3 length equals 14 residues. Trimming cost V 1 base and J 3 bases, with 8 bases left between them. The germline V gene encodes CDR1 SGHTA and CDR2 FQGNSA. This CDR3 is CASSLGAQTDTQYF. CDR3 DNA: TGTGCCAGCAGCTTAGGGGCCCAAACAGATACGCAGTATTTT. Full variable domain (rest looked up from reference TRBV7-2 and TRBJ2-3): GAGVSQSPSNKVTEKGKDVELRCDPISGHTALYWYRQSLGQGLEFLIYFQGNSAPDKSGLPSDRFSAERTGGSVSTLTIQRTQQEDSAVYLCASSLGAQTDTQYFGPGTRLTVL.

The chain has TRBV15 and TRBJ1-4, with TRBD1 matching over 7 bases. Germline CDR1 LNHNV, CDR2 YYDKDF (reference sequence). Germline trimming cut 0 bases from V and 2 bases from J; bases unmatched to any gene: 6. The CDR3 has 17 residues. CDR3 nucleotide sequence: TGTGCCACCAGCAGAGATCCCCGGACAGGCACTAATGAAAAACTGTTTTTT. As protein: CATSRDPRTGTNEKLFF.

This chain joins TRBV18 and TRBJ2-5; D gene uncertain. The CDR3 spans 13 residues. The V gene lost 0 bases and the J gene lost 1 base, with 3 bases spanning the gap. Germline V gene data show CDR1 as KGHSH and CDR2 as LQKENI. The CDR3 here is CASSPPSQETQYF. The CDR3 DNA reads TGTGCCAGCTCACCACCGAGCCAAGAGACCCAGTACTTC.

The chain combines TRBV6-6 with TRBJ1-5; D unresolved. This CDR3 is built from 16 residues. The V end lost 0 bases, the J end lost 7 bases, and 16 bases lay between the germline ends. Germline CDR1 reads MNHNY; CDR2 reads SVGAGI (reference sequence). The CDR3 sequence: CASSYSFFSLVQPQHF. The CDR3, as DNA: TGTGCCAGCAGTTACTCTTTCTTTTCTCTCGTCCAGCCCCAGCATTTT.

The chain recombines TRBV5-6 with TRBJ2-5, with D maybe TRBD1 (6 bases). Trimming took off 0 bases at V and 3 bases at J, with 12 bases between the two ends. Per the germline V gene, CDR1 is SGHDT and CDR2 is YYEEEE. CDR3 length: 15 residues. The CDR3 spells CASSLARQGKETQYF. The DNA for the CDR3 is TGTGCCAGCAGCTTGGCCCGTCAGGGGAAAGAGACCCAGTACTTC.

Details on this clone: Other nucleotide sequences in the sample specify the same CDR3. V is TRBV6-6 and J is TRBJ2-2; 7 bases match TRBD2. The CDR3 covers 16 residues. J was trimmed by 1 base and V by 0 bases; bases with no gene match: 2. The germline gives CDR1 MNHNY, CDR2 SVGAGI (reference sequence). The CDR3 DNA reads TGTGCCAGCAGTTACTCGGGCGGGGGGAACACCGGGGAGCTGTTTTTT. Protein sequence: CASSYSGGGNTGELFF.

This chain links TRBV4-2 with TRBJ1-3; possible D gene TRBD1, 6 bases. Germline CDR1 LGHNA, CDR2 YNFKEQ. The CDR3 runs to 16 residues. Deletions cut 0 bases from V and 6 bases from J, with 15 bases between. The CDR3 bases are TGTGCCAGCAGCCAAGATCCGCCAGGGGAGACAAACACCATATATTTT. Protein product: CASSQDPPGETNTIYF.

The DNA of the CDR3 is TGCGCCATGTCGGGGTTAAGTTCCCCGGGACTAGTAGGGGCAGACACAGATACGCAGTATTTT. This encodes CAMSGLSSPGLVGADTDTQYF. The rearrangement joins TRBV10-2 to TRBJ2-3, with TRBD2 identical over 8 bases. The CDR3 loop spans 21 amino acids. The germline gives CDR1 WSHSY, CDR2 SAAADI. The V segment lost 10 bases and the J segment 2 bases; nucleotides outside the gene matches: 29.

The V call is TRBV19, the J call TRBJ1-1, with 7 bases lining up with TRBD1. The CDR3 spans 14 residues. The V segment lost 3 bases and the J segment 4 bases; nucleotides outside the gene matches: 5. Germline loops: CDR1 LNHDA, CDR2 SQIVND (reference sequence). DNA of the CDR3: TGTGCCAGTAGTATCACACCAGGGGGCACTGAAGCTTTCTTT. Encoded protein: CASSITPGGTEAFF.

The J gene is TRBJ2-7, the V gene TRBV28; TRBD1 matches 9 bases. Germline assignment: CDR1 MDHEN and CDR2 SYDVKM. The CDR3 runs 14 residues. V lost 7 bases, J lost 6 bases, and 10 bases stayed unmatched. The CDR3 is CASTLGTGKGEQYF. In DNA form, the CDR3 reads TGTGCCAGCACCCTCGGGACAGGGAAGGGCGAGCAGTACTTC.

The chain couples TRBV29-1 to TRBJ1-2, with 8 bases fitting TRBD1. V lost 8 bases, J lost 4 bases, and 9 bases stayed unmatched. Germline CDR1 and CDR2: SQVTM and ANQGSEA. The CDR3 consists of 13 residues. CDR3 protein: CSSETGVSYGYTF. In DNA form, the CDR3 reads TGCAGCTCAGAGACAGGGGTGAGCTATGGCTACACCTTC. The complete variable domain, with remaining parts taken from reference TRBV29-1 and TRBJ1-2, reads SAVISQKPSRDICQRGTSLTIQCQVDSQVTMMFWYRQQPGQSLTLIATANQGSEATYESGFVIDKFPISRPNLTFSTLTVSNMSPEDSSIYLCSSETGVSYGYTFGSGTRLTVV.

The chain carries TRBV3-1 (or the pseudogene TRBV3-2) and TRBJ2-1; the match to TRBD2 covers 9 bases. The CDR3 is made up of 15 amino acids. After removal of 1 base from V and 8 bases from J, the junction contained 6 bases not matched to a gene. CDR1 is LGHDT and CDR2 is YNNKEL in the germline V gene (reference sequence). In DNA, the CDR3 is TGTGCCAGCAGCCAAGTGGCTAGCGGGGAGTATGAGCAGTTCTTC. It specifies CASSQVASGEYEQFF.

This chain uses TRBV5-1 with TRBJ2-2; D is possibly TRBD1 (5 bases). There are 12 residues in the CDR3. The V end lost 0 bases, the J end lost 8 bases, and 5 bases lay between the germline ends. Germline V gene data show CDR1 as SGHRS and CDR2 as YFSETQ. CDR3 in amino acids: CASSLAGGELFF. CDR3 DNA sequence: TGCGCCAGCAGCTTGGCAGGGGGGGAGCTGTTTTTT.

The chain employs TRBV4-1 and TRBJ1-2, with 8 positions matching TRBD1. The CDR3 totals 13 residues. Germline-derived CDR1 and CDR2 are MGHRA and YSYEKL. Unmatched junction bases numbered 2, after V lost 4 bases and J lost 4 bases. The CDR3 protein is CASSRTGGYGYTF. The CDR3 region has the DNA TGCGCCAGCAGCCGCACAGGGGGCTATGGCTACACCTTC.

The chain employs TRBV19 and TRBJ2-1, with 9 bases matching TRBD1. This CDR3 contains 16 residues. Germline trimming cut 4 bases from V and 7 bases from J; bases unmatched to any gene: 11. Germline V gene lookup returns CDR1 LNHDA and CDR2 SQIVND (reference sequence). Written as DNA, the CDR3 is TGTGCCAGTAGTAGAATTCGTGGACAGGGGCGAAATGAGCAGTTCTTC. Amino acid sequence: CASSRIRGQGRNEQFF. Supplemented by reference TRBV19 and TRBJ2-1, the full variable domain reads DGGITQSPKYLFRKEGQNVTLSCEQNLNHDAMYWYRQDPGQGLRLIYYSQIVNDFQKGDIAEGYSVSREKKESFPLTVTSAQKNPTAFYLCASSRIRGQGRNEQFFGPGTRLTVL.

V gene TRBV6-1 combines with J gene TRBJ2-1; D not certain. Trimming took off 2 bases at V and 10 bases at J, with 21 bases between the two ends. The CDR3 runs to 16 residues. The V gene's germline CDR1 is MNHNS and CDR2 SASEGT. DNA for the CDR3: TGTGCCAGCAGTGAATTTACCGCTAGAGAATGGTCCGAGCAGTTCTTC. Translation gives CASSEFTAREWSEQFF.

V gene TRBV2 combines with J gene TRBJ1-2; TRBD1 agrees at 7 bases. The CDR3 covers 14 residues. The ends lost 5 bases at V and 4 bases at J; junction bases unmatched: 7. In germline, CDR1 is SNHLY, CDR2 FYNNEI. This CDR3 reads CASSFDRDTYGYTF. CDR3 DNA sequence: TGTGCCAGCAGTTTTGACAGGGATACCTATGGCTACACCTTC. Full variable domain (rest looked up from reference TRBV2 and TRBJ1-2): EPEVTQTPSHQVTQMGQEVILRCVPISNHLYFYWYRQILGQKVEFLVSFYNNEISEKSEIFDDQFSVERPDGSNFTLKIRSTKLEDSAMYFCASSFDRDTYGYTFGSGTRLTVV.

The V gene is TRBV11-2, the J gene TRBJ2-3; perhaps TRBD1 as D (5 bases). Germline assignment: CDR1 SGHAT and CDR2 FQNNGV. The germline V and J ends were trimmed by 6 bases and 8 bases, with 18 bases remaining between them. The CDR3 is made up of 14 amino acids. DNA for the CDR3: TGTGCCAGCAGTGCCAAACCTGGGGCGGCTACGCAGTATTTT. This translates into CASSAKPGAATQYF.

V and J are TRBV5-1 and TRBJ1-2, with a possible D match to TRBD1 (5 bases). The germline CDR1 and CDR2 sequences are SGHRS and YFSETQ. Trimming removed 6 bases from V and 5 bases from J, with 20 bases in between. The length of the CDR3 is 15 residues. CDR3 sequence: CASTPGREGIYGYTF. As DNA, the CDR3 is TGCGCCAGCACCCCGGGAAGGGAGGGGATATATGGCTACACCTTC.

V usage is TRBV5-8 and J usage is TRBJ1-1; 7 positions agree with TRBD1. The CDR3 consists of 13 residues. V shed 4 bases and J 7 bases; nucleotides not matched to a gene: 7. From germline, CDR1 is SGHTS and CDR2 YDEGEE. CDR3 nucleotide sequence: TGTGCCAGCAGCGTGACAGGGACTTTTGAAGCTTTCTTT. Translation gives CASSVTGTFEAFF.

DNA for the CDR3: TGTGCCAGTAGTATAAGCGGGGGTCCGGGGACCCAGTACTTC. Protein: CASSISGGPGTQYF. V and J are TRBV19 and TRBJ2-5; 8 nucleotides align to TRBD2. Germline lookup yields CDR1 LNHDA and CDR2 SQIVND (reference sequence). There are 14 residues in the CDR3. The V and J ends lost 2 bases and 7 bases, in that order; junction bases with no gene match: 6.